The source of this T cell receptor beta chain is a study of cytomegalovirus exposure and HLA in healthy donors. CDR3 length: 15 residues. The germline V gene encodes CDR1 MNHEY and CDR2 SVGAGI. J lost 2 bases, V lost 6 bases, and 6 bases had no gene match. Study results and limitations: Some TCR beta chains (about 170 of them) were listed as cytomegalovirus-associated. TCR association rates varied by HLA locus in a later analysis, with DRB1 highest and HLA-C lowest. Likely technical artifact: a cluster of highly shared sequence variants.

The primer mix had 60 Vbeta and 13 Jbeta primers. The data were produced by immunoSEQ multiplex PCR, yet TCRdb's version contains in-frame clones alone and is incomplete. The table gives some 50,000 clones; the top ten clones make up more than 0.95% of it. Notes on this clone: Its specificity is not known.

The source of this sequence is a woman aged 40 to 50 in good health and CMV-seronegative. The J gene is TRBJ2-7, the V gene TRBV6-5, with 11 bases fitting TRBD2. The sequenced sample consisted of PBMCs. The CDR3 loop reads CASRSPGLAAYEQYF. The CDR3 DNA reads as TGTGCCAGCAGGTCACCGGGACTAGCGGCCTACGAGCAGTACTTC.